This paragraph covers one T cell receptor (beta chain) sequence. This entry belongs to a study of shared clonotypes between healthy human individuals. Trimming removed 1 base from V and 0 bases from J, with 8 bases in between. Per the germline V gene, CDR1 is MNHEY and CDR2 is SMNVEV (reference sequence). The CDR3 totals 15 residues. Libraries were prepared by immunoSEQ multiplex PCR; TCRdb keeps only in-frame clonotypes and omits some of them. Here the sample spans approximately 810,000 clones, nearly 95% being singletons. Naive CD8 cells, CD45RO-negative and positively selected for CCR7, excluded terminally differentiated effector memory CD45RA+ cells.

This receptor was taken from a man aged 25 to 45 in good health. The specimen was naive CD8+ T cells sorted from blood. The chain links TRBV27 to TRBJ2-3; D may be TRBD1 (6 bases). The CDR3 region is CASSLFGQSTDTQYF. CDR3 bases: TGTGCCAGCAGTTTATTCGGACAGAGCACAGATACGCAGTATTTT.